This T cell receptor (beta chain) was observed in a study of neurological immune-mediated disorders. This clonotype was seen many times. The junction and the germline gene differ at one end; a read error may be behind it. The CDR3 has 13 residues. Via MiXCR, TCRdb re-called the 5' RACE reads, giving one row per CDR3 protein. The repertoire has approximately 48,000 distinct CDR3 sequences, approximately 3% of them found once; the top ten carry approximately 15%. V and J are TRBV12-3 or TRBV12-4 and TRBJ2-5; tentatively, D is TRBD2 (6 bases). This clonotype originated in a woman between 50 and 59 years old with multiple sclerosis. Sequenced input: PBMCs. This CDR3 reads CASRLGGAETQYF. The CDR3 region has the DNA TGTGCCAGCAGGTTAGGAGGGGCAGAGACCCAGTACTTC.